One and the same sample provided the 16 T cell receptor beta chains below, sequenced in a study of blood T cells in healthy people across ages. A second PCR of about 6 to 12 cycles used a sample-barcoded 5' primer and a J-beta primer mix. TCRdb processed the 5' RACE reads anew with MiXCR; each CDR3 protein has one entry. The table lists about 2 million distinct CDR3 sequences, about 50% of them singletons. Sequencing was done on a sample of blood. The origin of the receptors is a woman in her thirties or forties in good health.

CDR3 amino acids: CASSQDRPGVGEQYF. In DNA, the CDR3 is TGCGCCAGCAGCCAAGATAGGCCTGGGGTGGGCGAGCAGTACTTC. The V call is TRBV4-3, the J call TRBJ2-7; no clear D gene. Germline V gene lookup returns CDR1 LGHNA and CDR2 YSLEER. The CDR3 is made up of 15 amino acids. V lost 0 bases and J 6 bases, leaving 15 bases between the germline ends.

V gene TRBV6-2 or TRBV6-3 combines with J gene TRBJ2-1; TRBD2 matches at 12 bases. The CDR3 totals 17 residues. Germline CDR1 reads MNHEY; CDR2 reads SVGEGT. V shed 7 bases and J 3 bases; nucleotides not matched to a gene: 10. CDR3 residues: CASTAPSGGAGYNEQFF. Written as DNA, the CDR3 is TGTGCCAGCACCGCTCCTAGCGGGGGGGCAGGCTACAATGAGCAGTTCTTC.

V usage is TRBV3-1 and J usage is TRBJ2-5; 9 bases align to TRBD1. Trimming at V came to 7 bases and at J to 2 bases, leaving 8 bases not matched to a gene. There are 15 residues in the CDR3. The germline gives CDR1 LGHDT, CDR2 YNNKEL (reference sequence). In nucleotides, the CDR3 is TGTGCCAGCACCTTGACAGGGGGGGTACAAGAGACCCAGTACTTC. It yields the protein CASTLTGGVQETQYF.

A word on this clonotype: The junction shows a germline mismatch at one end, possibly a read error. The V call is TRBV5-8, the J call TRBJ2-5, with D perhaps TRBD1 (5 bases). Germline V gene data show CDR1 as SGHTS and CDR2 as YDEGEE. The CDR3 is made up of 15 amino acids. The CDR3 nucleotides are TGTGCCAGCAGCTTTGGAAGGGGCAACCAAGGGACCCAGTACTTC. This translates into CASSFGRGNQGTQYF.

The chain uses TRBV7-9 and TRBJ2-7; maybe TRBD2 (6 bases). Germline loops: CDR1 SEHNR, CDR2 FQNEAQ (reference sequence). Trimming left V 1 base short and J 2 bases short, with 18 bases between. The CDR3 runs 17 residues. The CDR3 loop is CASSLGGVSSLTYEQYF. The CDR3 nucleotides read TGTGCCAGCAGCTTAGGGGGGGTCAGCTCGCTTACCTACGAGCAGTACTTC.

The chain combines TRBV24-1 with TRBJ2-5; the D gene is possibly TRBD2 (6 bases). Germline V gene data show CDR1 as KGHDR and CDR2 as SFDVKD. The CDR3 sequence is 17 residues long. V was shortened by 5 bases and J by 5 bases, with 23 bases between the two germline ends. The CDR3 coding sequence is TGTGCCACCAGTGCCCGTCAAGGCGCGGGACCCATCGAGACCCAGTACTTC. Its protein product is CATSARQGAGPIETQYF.

This clonotype was seen more than once but under ten times. J is TRBJ2-7 and V is TRBV7-2; 7 positions agree with TRBD2. The length of the CDR3 is 15 residues. Germline V gene sequence: CDR1 SGHTA, CDR2 FQGNSA. V shed 6 bases and J 6 bases; nucleotides not matched to a gene: 14. CDR3 DNA sequence: TGTGCCAGCAGTCGGGGAGGATCAGGGAGGGGCGAGCAGTACTTC. Amino acid sequence: CASSRGGSGRGEQYF.

This clonotype was picked up a small number of times. The chain has TRBV28 and TRBJ1-6, with 7 bases aligning to TRBD1. Germline V CDR1 and CDR2: MDHEN, SYDVKM. This CDR3 contains 13 residues. V was pared by 8 bases and J by 7 bases, with 5 bases of the junction left unmatched. The CDR3 region is CASSGTVNSPLHF. The CDR3, as DNA: TGTGCCAGCTCCGGGACAGTGAATTCACCCCTCCACTTT. The variable domain in full, completed from reference TRBV28 and TRBJ1-6, reads DVKVTQSSRYLVKRTGEKVFLECVQDMDHENMFWYRQDPGLGLRLIYFSYDVKMKEKGDIPEGYSVSREKKERFSLILESASTNQTSMYLCASSGTVNSPLHFGNGTRLTVT.

This clonotype was observed a few times. The V and J genes are TRBV4-3 and TRBJ1-2, with 11 bases lining up with TRBD1. Per germline, CDR1 LGHNA and CDR2 YSLEER. This CDR3 has 16 amino acids. Trimming took 4 bases from V and 3 from J; bases not matched to a gene: 7. DNA of the CDR3: TGCGCCAGCAGCCCTACTCCGGGACAGGGGGACTATGGCTACACCTTC. Translating gives CASSPTPGQGDYGYTF.

The chain has TRBV9 and TRBJ1-5; D remains ambiguous. Germline V gives CDR1 SGDLS, CDR2 YYNGEE. The CDR3 consists of 15 residues. The V gene lost 0 bases and the J gene lost 1 base, with 8 bases spanning the gap. The CDR3, as DNA: TGTGCCAGCAGCGTAGGCGGGATAAGCAATCAGCCCCAGCATTTT. Protein: CASSVGGISNQPQHF.

This clonotype was observed once. This CDR3 is CASTGQGVEKLFF. The DNA of the CDR3 is TGTGCCAGCACCGGACAGGGGGTTGAAAAACTGTTTTTT. The chain employs TRBV27 and TRBJ1-4, with 10 nucleotides matching TRBD1. Trimming took 7 bases from V and 7 from J; bases not matched to a gene: 3. The CDR3 has 13 amino acids. The germline V gene encodes CDR1 MNHEY and CDR2 SMNVEV (reference sequence).

V and J are TRBV2 and TRBJ2-5; unclear D gene. The CDR3 is 12 residues long. V gave up 8 bases and J gave up 3 bases, with 10 bases separating them. Germline lookup yields CDR1 SNHLY and CDR2 FYNNEI. CDR3 coding DNA: TGTGCCAGCCGCCGGTTCAAAGAGACCCAGTACTTC. Translation gives CASRRFKETQYF.

The chain carries TRBV20-1 and TRBJ2-5, with TRBD1 matching over 9 bases. V lost 5 bases to trimming and J lost 5 bases; unmatched junction nucleotides: 3. Germline loops: CDR1 DFQATT, CDR2 SNEGSKA (reference sequence). The CDR3 is 12 amino acids. The CDR3 is CSADRGWETQYF. CDR3 in DNA: TGCAGTGCTGACAGGGGGTGGGAGACCCAGTACTTC.

Regarding this clonotype: Mismatch with germline at one junction end may stem from a read error. The CDR3 is CASIWRGSTDTQYF. The CDR3 DNA follows: TGCGCCAGCATTTGGCGGGGGTCCACAGATACGCAGTATTTT. The V and J genes are TRBV2 and TRBJ2-3, with 7 bases matching TRBD2. Germline assignment: CDR1 SNHLY and CDR2 FYNNEI. The length of the CDR3 is 14 residues.

The chain joins TRBV27 to TRBJ2-6; TRBD1 aligns across 8 bases. V lost 5 bases to trimming and J lost 1 base; unmatched junction nucleotides: 4. Germline V gene data show CDR1 as MNHEY and CDR2 as SMNVEV (reference sequence). The CDR3 contains 16 residues. The CDR3 nucleotides read TGTGCCAGCAGTGACAGGGGTCGATCTGGGGCCAACGTCCTGACTTTC. Protein sequence: CASSDRGRSGANVLTF.

This clonotype occurred many times. The rearrangement uses TRBV7-2 and TRBJ1-2; no firm D call. This CDR3 has 12 amino acids. Germline values: CDR1 SGHTA, CDR2 FQGNSA. V was trimmed by 1 base and J by 3 bases, leaving 3 bases between them. DNA of the CDR3: TGTGCCAGCAGCTTAGACGACTATGGCTACACCTTC. Translating gives CASSLDDYGYTF.